The 17 T cell receptor beta chains listed next were all sequenced from one sample in a study of T cell responses to AZD1222 COVID-19 vaccine. The data were produced by immunoSEQ multiplex PCR, yet TCRdb's version contains in-frame clones alone and is incomplete. Seen here are 150,000 to 200,000 clones, 94% observed once, and the top ten hold approximately 4.8%. This specimen consisted of peripheral blood, obtained 28 days after the second AZD1222 dose. Source of these receptors: an adult who received the AZD1222 COVID-19 vaccine.

This clone was seen a single time. The CDR3 nucleotides read TGTGCCAGCAGCATAGGACAGGGCGGGAAAACCTTC. Translated, it gives CASSIGQGGKTF. This chain uses TRBV7-2 with TRBJ1-2; 8 nucleotides agree with TRBD1. Germline CDR1 is SGHTA and CDR2 is FQGNSA. V lost 5 bases to trimming and J lost 14 bases; unmatched junction nucleotides: 10. The CDR3 totals 12 residues.

The V call is TRBV7-9, the J call TRBJ2-5, with 7 bases lining up with TRBD1. Germline V gene lookup returns CDR1 SEHNR and CDR2 FQNEAQ (reference sequence). The length of the CDR3 is 14 residues. V gave up 11 bases and J gave up 3 bases; unmatched junction bases: 12. The CDR3 spells CAGQTGNREETQYF. CDR3 nucleotide sequence: TGTGCCGGACAGACAGGGAATAGGGAAGAGACCCAGTACTTC.

This clone was counted a single time. The genes are TRBV27 and TRBJ2-7; no clear D gene. The length of the CDR3 is 14 residues. Germline values: CDR1 MNHEY, CDR2 SMNVEV (reference sequence). The ends were cut back, 3 bases at V and 3 bases at J, with 12 bases in the middle. CDR3 in DNA: TGTGCCAGCAGTTTGAGTATGGGTGACTACGAGCAGTACTTC. Translating gives CASSLSMGDYEQYF.

The chain uses TRBV9 and TRBJ2-2, with D hard to call. In germline, CDR1 is SGDLS, CDR2 YYNGEE. V lost 4 bases and J lost 4, with 11 bases in between. The CDR3 runs to 14 residues. The CDR3 region has the DNA TGTGCCAGCAGCCCTCCTCGGCGCACCGGGGAGCTGTTTTTT. Amino acid sequence: CASSPPRRTGELFF.

The J gene is TRBJ2-3, the V gene TRBV5-1, with no clear D. The germline V and J ends were trimmed by 1 base and 5 bases, with 11 bases remaining between them. The germline V gene has CDR1 SGHRS and CDR2 YFSETQ. The CDR3 runs 14 residues. In nucleotides, the CDR3 is TGCGCCAGCAGCTTGTCCCCCGTGGGAGATACGCAGTATTTT. As protein: CASSLSPVGDTQYF.

This clone was picked up one time. The chain recombines TRBV9 with TRBJ2-3; maybe TRBD2 (5 bases). CDR1 SGDLS and CDR2 YYNGEE come from the germline V gene. The V end lost 3 bases, the J end lost 2 bases, and 22 bases lay between the germline ends. The CDR3 extends over 18 amino acids. The CDR3 region is CASSAALARSGNTDTQYF. CDR3 DNA: TGTGCCAGCAGCGCCGCTTTAGCGAGAAGCGGAAACACAGATACGCAGTATTTT.

The chain has TRBV13 and TRBJ1-1; the match to TRBD1 covers 7 bases. V lost 1 base to trimming and J lost 2 bases; unmatched junction nucleotides: 4. This CDR3 region has 15 residues. Per germline, CDR1 PRHDT and CDR2 FYEKMQ (reference sequence). The CDR3: CASSLARQGNTEAFF. The CDR3 nucleotides read TGTGCCAGCAGCTTAGCGCGACAGGGCAACACTGAAGCTTTCTTT.

The chain combines TRBV4-1 with TRBJ2-7; tentative D call: TRBD2 (6 bases). In germline, CDR1 is MGHRA, CDR2 YSYEKL. This CDR3 has 14 amino acids. The V end was cut by 2 bases, the J end by 4 bases, with 12 bases between. CDR3 nucleotides: TGCGCCAGCAGCCAATTGGGACTTCCTTACGAGCAGTACTTC. Translating it yields CASSQLGLPYEQYF.

V usage is TRBV7-9 and J usage is TRBJ2-7, with TRBD2 matching over 9 bases. With the DNA end fitting TRBJ2-1 better, the J assignment may be wrong. The CDR3 covers 15 residues. From germline, CDR1 is SEHNR and CDR2 FQNEAQ (reference sequence). The CDR3 loop reads CASSSGTSLLNEQFF. The CDR3 coding sequence is TGTGCCAGCAGCTCCGGGACTAGCTTGTTGAATGAGCAGTTCTTC.

The chain carries TRBV6-5 and TRBJ1-2; possibly TRBD1 for D (5 bases). V shed 6 bases and J shed 4 bases, with 12 bases lying between them. Germline lookup yields CDR1 MNHEY and CDR2 SVGAGI. This CDR3 spans 13 amino acids. The CDR3 loop reads CASRPLDSYGYTF. The CDR3, as DNA: TGTGCCAGCAGACCTCTCGACAGCTATGGCTACACCTTC.

The chain combines TRBV2 with TRBJ1-2; a possible D gene is TRBD1 (5 bases). The CDR3 has 13 amino acids. Germline CDR1 and CDR2: SNHLY and FYNNEI. V was pared by 8 bases and J by 7 bases, with 17 bases between. The CDR3 DNA reads as TGTGCCAGCCGCACCGGGGGGGGGTCTGGCTACACCTTC. Its translation is CASRTGGGSGYTF. Full variable domain (missing parts from reference TRBV2 and TRBJ1-2): EPEVTQTPSHQVTQMGQEVILRCVPISNHLYFYWYRQILGQKVEFLVSFYNNEISEKSEIFDDQFSVERPDGSNFTLKIRSTKLEDSAMYFCASRTGGGSGYTFGSGTRLTVV.

V is TRBV30 and J is TRBJ2-1, with 12 nucleotides matching TRBD2. The CDR3 length is 15 residues. Germline CDR1 reads GTSNPN; CDR2 reads SVGIG (reference sequence). J gave up 3 bases and V 3 bases, and 3 bases lay outside the gene matches. CDR3 amino acids: CAWSTTSGSYNEQFF. For the CDR3, the DNA is TGTGCCTGGAGCACGACTAGCGGGAGCTACAATGAGCAGTTCTTC.

V is TRBV19 and J is TRBJ1-2; 10 nucleotides match TRBD1. In germline, CDR1 is LNHDA, CDR2 SQIVND (reference sequence). Trimming at V came to 9 bases and at J to 5 bases, leaving 6 bases not matched to a gene. There are 13 residues in the CDR3. DNA for the CDR3: TGTGCCAGACCGGGACAGGGGCCTTATGGCTACACCTTC. Its translation is CARPGQGPYGYTF.

In DNA form, the CDR3 reads TGTGCCAGCAGCCACCTCCTCGGGCCTACCTACGAGCAGTACTTC. As protein: CASSHLLGPTYEQYF. J is TRBJ2-7 and V is TRBV7-2, with D uncertain. Looked up from germline, CDR1 is SGHTA and CDR2 is FQGNSA. The length of the CDR3 is 15 residues. The V end was cut by 5 bases, the J end by 2 bases, with 16 bases between.

The chain has TRBV18 and TRBJ2-7; D is uncertain. Per the germline V gene, CDR1 is KGHSH and CDR2 is LQKENI. This CDR3 is 11 amino acids long. Trimming removed 5 bases at V and 6 bases at J, with 8 bases between. CDR3 loop: CASSSDFEQYF. The CDR3 nucleotides are TGTGCCAGCTCATCCGACTTCGAGCAGTACTTC.

Notes on this clone: The sample carries other DNA sequences with the same CDR3. V is TRBV19 and J is TRBJ2-7; 9 bases are shared with TRBD1. CDR3 length: 14 residues. The germline V gene has CDR1 LNHDA and CDR2 SQIVND (reference sequence). With V trimmed by 1 base and J by 2 bases, 0 bases remained unmatched. CDR3 sequence reads: CASSIGQGAYEQYF. CDR3 sequence (DNA): TGTGCCAGTAGTATAGGACAGGGGGCCTACGAGCAGTACTTC.

This clone was counted once. The rearrangement links TRBV27 to TRBJ2-2, with D possibly matching TRBD1 (5 bases). Germline-derived CDR1 and CDR2 are MNHEY and SMNVEV (reference sequence). The CDR3 covers 16 residues. Trimming left V 1 base short and J 2 bases short, with 11 bases between. This chain's CDR3 is CASSLWATENTGELFF. The CDR3 DNA sequence: TGTGCCAGCAGTTTATGGGCGACAGAAAACACCGGGGAGCTGTTTTTT.